Reported below is one T cell receptor (beta chain). Its antigen is as yet unknown. The source of the sample is a study of Ad26.COV2.S vaccination and SARS-CoV-2 variants. The study, taken as a whole, reports: Placebo and vaccine recipients had non-spike TCR breadth that was similar. Quantification of TCR breadth and depth may have yielded underestimates of total T cell responses.

This CDR3 comprises 15 residues. Germline lookup yields CDR1 MDHEN and CDR2 SYDVKM. The V gene lost 7 bases and the J gene lost 8 bases, with 21 bases spanning the gap. Clones were read by immunoSEQ multiplex PCR, and TCRdb kept only the in-frame ones, dropping some. The sample holds about 180,000 clones, around nine tenths seen once. The genes are TRBV28 and TRBJ2-1, with D maybe TRBD1 (5 bases). This TCR was sampled from a human donor who had recovered from COVID-19. This specimen was peripheral blood, taken after recovery from COVID-19. The CDR3 here is CASILSSGASHEQFF. CDR3 sequence (DNA): TGTGCCAGCATCCTTTCAAGTGGGGCAAGCCATGAGCAGTTCTTC.